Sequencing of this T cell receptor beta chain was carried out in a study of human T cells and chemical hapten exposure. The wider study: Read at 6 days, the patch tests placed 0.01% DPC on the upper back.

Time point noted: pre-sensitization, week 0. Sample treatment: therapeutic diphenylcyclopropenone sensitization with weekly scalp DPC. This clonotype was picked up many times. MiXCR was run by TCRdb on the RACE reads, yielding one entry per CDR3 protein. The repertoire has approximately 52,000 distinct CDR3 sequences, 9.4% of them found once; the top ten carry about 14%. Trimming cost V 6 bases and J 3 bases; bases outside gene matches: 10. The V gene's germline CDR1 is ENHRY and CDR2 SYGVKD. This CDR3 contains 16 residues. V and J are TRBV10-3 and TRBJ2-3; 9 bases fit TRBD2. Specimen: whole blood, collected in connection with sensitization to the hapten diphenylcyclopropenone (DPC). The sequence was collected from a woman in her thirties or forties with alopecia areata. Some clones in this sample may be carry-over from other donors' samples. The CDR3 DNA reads TGTGCCATCAGCTCCTTTAGCGGGGGATCTACAGATACGCAGTATTTT. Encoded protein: CAISSFSGGSTDTQYF.